A few counts support the clone carrying this T cell receptor (beta chain). CDR3 length: 12 residues. The germline CDR1 and CDR2 sequences are LNHNV and YYDKDF (reference sequence). V was clipped by 1 base and J by 1 base, with 1 base between them. TCRdb reanalysed the PCR reads using MiXCR and keeps one entry per CDR3 protein. The sample shows about 20,000 distinct CDR3 sequences, 54% of them seen only once. Samples came from patients with localized non-small cell lung adenocarcinoma. This entry comes from a study of CD4 and CD8 cells across lung adenocarcinoma regions. The genes are TRBV15 and TRBJ2-5; D gene unclear. Sequencing was performed on CD8+ T cells from the center of a lung tumor. This TCR was sampled from a female donor with lung adenocarcinoma. The CD4 and CD8 labels of this study may be unreliable. The CDR3 coding sequence is TGTGCCACCAGCAGAGCCCAAGAGACCCAGTACTTC. It translates to CATSRAQETQYF. Filled out from reference TRBV15 and TRBJ2-5, the complete variable domain reads DAMVIQNPRYQVTQFGKPVTLSCSQTLNHNVMYWYQQKSSQAPKLLFHYYDKDFNNEADTPDNFQSRRPNTSFCFLDIRSPGLGDTAMYLCATSRAQETQYFGPGTRLLVL.